This T cell receptor beta chain was identified during a study of beta chain features in type 1 diabetes. Across the whole study: Patients did not differ from healthy donors in age, gender or cell yield.

Study results and limitations: TCRB CDR3s from Type 1 diabetes patients were moderately but significantly shorter in all four CD4+ subsets. Any PCR bias toward short templates would affect both groups alike.

Blood was collected once per donor into heparin, averaging approximately 0.12 L. The CDR3 consists of 13 residues. The germline V and J ends were trimmed by 5 bases and 3 bases, with 14 bases remaining between them. CDR1 and CDR2 from the germline V gene are SQVTM and ANQGSEA. Remarks on this clone: As yet, its antigen is unknown.

As every portion of the isolated RNA was reverse transcribed, the sequencing read expressed TCRB transcripts. This table comes from immunoSEQ multiplex PCR, and its TCRdb copy is limited to in-frame clones, with some not included. There are 600,000 to 700,000 clones in the sample; approximately 13% occur only once, and 0.095% to 0.15% lies in the top ten. This rearrangement joins TRBV29-1 to TRBJ2-7, with a tentative D call TRBD1 (5 bases). The TCR was taken from a man aged 25 to 45 with type 1 diabetes. Sequencing was carried out using naive CD4+ T cells from blood. CDR3 amino acids: CSVQRFQGYEQYF. The CDR3 DNA reads TGCAGCGTTCAGAGATTTCAGGGCTACGAGCAGTACTTC.